This section outlines one T cell receptor (beta chain) sequence together with its context. At least ten counts were recorded for this clonotype. This receptor's antigen is unknown. No much larger clone exists at a distance of one base, and base qualities are not known. Trimming accounts for 0 bases at V and 3 bases at J, while the number of junction bases matched to no gene is 2. Reading from cysteine to phenylalanine, the CDR3 counts 14 amino acids. Just CDR3 DNA is preserved here, 42 bases in frame from base 1. In the germline V gene, CDR1 corresponds to SGDLS and CDR2 to YYNGEE. The sample was run on an Illumina NovaSeq 6000. cDNA libraries for TCRalpha and TCRbeta were prepared by 5'RACE using constant-segment primers, with sample barcodes and unique molecular identifiers added. RNA was extracted from every sample with Trizol reagent. The libraries were amplified in two PCR steps, and the second step added a second sample barcode and Illumina TruSeq adapters. Sequencing of the libraries was done on an Illumina NovaSeq, producing 2 x 150 bp paired-end reads. Concerning the study's data processing: Reads were demultiplexed and collapsed into UMI-guided consensus sequences with migec v1.2.7. With mixcr v2.1.11, UMI consensuses were aligned to TRA and TRB V and J templates and assembled into clonotypes. A clonotype was counted as expanded or contracted only when both edgeR and NoisET called the clonotype significant, with the noise models trained on biological replicates. edgeR calls used a false discovery rate-adjusted p below 0.01 and a log2 fold-change threshold of 1. PCA with hierarchical clustering of max-normalized trajectories of the 1000 most abundant clonotypes was used as exploratory dynamics analysis. Each responding clone was given a CD4 or CD8 phenotype based on the CD4+ and CD8+ repertoires, which had been sequenced separately. The public reads were reprocessed in TCRdb via fastp at Q25 and MiXCR, keeping in-frame beta chains. Every CDR3 protein is listed once, alongside the most common genes and DNA of its rows. The V and J calls, along with clone size, are taken from TCRdb and not from the paper's own processing. The sample table lists 550,000 to 650,000 distinct CDR3 sequences, 17% of them with a count of one. About 7.4% of the sample is in the top ten clones.

Ficoll-Paque density gradient centrifugation was used to isolate PBMCs. This sample stems from a study of T-cell memory formation after mild COVID-19 (dated by TCRdb to about 2021). General notes on the study: TCR sequence clusters from the two donors were found to be largely donor specific. In a couple of donors, T-cell clones that expanded and contracted after mild COVID-19 were followed by sequencing TCRalpha and TCRbeta repertoires longitudinally. Two young, previously healthy adult volunteers, one female and one male, were included in the cohort.

Results and caveats for the whole study, not just this receptor: Only a couple of mild cases were covered in the study, and larger cohorts including severe cases with pre-infection samples were considered necessary. From day 15 to 85, contracting clones showed balanced CD4/CD8 phenotypes, whereas a second wave of clones that expanded from day 15 to 37 leaned towards CD4+. Some responding clones were found in pre-infection memory, which suggests that pre-existing cross-reactive memory T cells took part in the SARS-CoV-2 response. SARS-CoV-2 specificity was not confirmed for the second-wave clones peaking on day 37. Contracting CD4+ clones were located mainly in the CM and EM memory subsets, whereas CD8+ clones were found to be enriched in EMRA.

This sequence was found in an adult woman who had mild COVID-19 (a few samples of this study predate the infection). The sample titles of this study are shuffled in the database, so cell type and time point are left out; the donor was told from shared clones. The chain couples TRBV9 to TRBJ1-1, with 7 bases in between that match TRBD1. The sample comprised PBMCs or a T cell subset sorted from them (not recorded which). For the CDR3, the sequence is CASSVEGQDTEAFF. The DNA sequence is as follows: TGTGCCAGCAGCGTAGAAGGACAGGACACTGAAGCTTTCTTT. Reference TRBV9 and TRBJ1-1 genes cover what lies past the CDR3, so the full variable domain is DSGVTQTPKHLITATGQRVTLRCSPRSGDLSVYWYQQSLDQGLQFLIQYYNGEERAKGNILERFSAQQFPDLHSELNLSSLELGDSALYFCASSVEGQDTEAFFGQGTRLTVV.